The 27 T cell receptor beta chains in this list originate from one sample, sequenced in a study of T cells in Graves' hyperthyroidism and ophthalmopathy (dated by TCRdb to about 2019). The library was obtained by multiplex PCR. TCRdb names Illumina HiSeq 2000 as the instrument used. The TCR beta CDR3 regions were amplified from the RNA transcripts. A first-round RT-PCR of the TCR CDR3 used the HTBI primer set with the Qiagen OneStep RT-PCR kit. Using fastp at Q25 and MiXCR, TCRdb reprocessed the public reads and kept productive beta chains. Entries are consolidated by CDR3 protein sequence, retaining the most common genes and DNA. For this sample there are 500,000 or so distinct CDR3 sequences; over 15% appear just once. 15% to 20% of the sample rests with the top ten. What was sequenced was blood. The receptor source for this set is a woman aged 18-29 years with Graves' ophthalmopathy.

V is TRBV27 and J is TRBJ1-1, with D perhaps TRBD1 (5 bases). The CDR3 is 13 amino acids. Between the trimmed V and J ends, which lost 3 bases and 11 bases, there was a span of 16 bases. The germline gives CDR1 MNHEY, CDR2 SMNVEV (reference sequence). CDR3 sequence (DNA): TGTGCCAGCAGTTTTTCCGGGACCGTTGAGGCTTTCTTT. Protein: CASSFSGTVEAFF.

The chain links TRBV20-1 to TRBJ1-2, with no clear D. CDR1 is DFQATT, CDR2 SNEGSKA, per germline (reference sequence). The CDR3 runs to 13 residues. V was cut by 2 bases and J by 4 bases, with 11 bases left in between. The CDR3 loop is CSARTTEFYGYTF. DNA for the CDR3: TGCAGTGCTAGAACTACAGAGTTCTATGGCTACACCTTC.

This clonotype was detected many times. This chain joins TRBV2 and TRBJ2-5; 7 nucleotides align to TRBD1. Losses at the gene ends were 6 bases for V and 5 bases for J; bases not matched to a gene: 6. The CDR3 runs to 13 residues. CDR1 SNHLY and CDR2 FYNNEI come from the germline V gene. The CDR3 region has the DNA TGTGCCAGCAGGAGACAGGGTGGTGAGACCCAGTACTTC. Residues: CASRRQGGETQYF.

CDR3 coding DNA: TGTGCCACCAGCAGAGGGTCGGCACTAAATACCTACAATGAGCAGTTCTTC. This gives the protein CATSRGSALNTYNEQFF. The genes are TRBV15 and TRBJ2-1; no reliable D call. Germline V gives CDR1 LNHNV, CDR2 YYDKDF (reference sequence). V shed 1 base and J shed 2 bases, with 15 bases lying between them. CDR3 length: 17 residues.

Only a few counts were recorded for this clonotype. The CDR3 protein is CSASSETYEQYF. The CDR3, as DNA: TGCAGTGCTAGTTCCGAGACCTACGAGCAGTACTTC. The chain joins TRBV20-1 to TRBJ2-7; D gene uncertain. Between the trimmed V and J ends, which lost 3 bases and 2 bases, there was a span of 8 bases. CDR1 DFQATT and CDR2 SNEGSKA come from the germline V gene (reference sequence). This CDR3 is 12 amino acids long.

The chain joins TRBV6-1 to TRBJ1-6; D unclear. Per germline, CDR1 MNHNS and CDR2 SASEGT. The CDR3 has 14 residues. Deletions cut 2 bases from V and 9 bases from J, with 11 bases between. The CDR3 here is CASSERVLGSPLHF. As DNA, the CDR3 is TGTGCCAGCAGTGAACGGGTCCTCGGTTCACCCCTCCACTTT.

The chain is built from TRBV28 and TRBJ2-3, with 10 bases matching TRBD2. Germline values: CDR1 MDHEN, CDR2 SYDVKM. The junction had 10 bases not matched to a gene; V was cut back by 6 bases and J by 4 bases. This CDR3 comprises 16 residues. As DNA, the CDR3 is TGTGCCAGCAGCCAAGACACAGCGGGAGGGGCAGATACGCAGTATTTT. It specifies CASSQDTAGGADTQYF. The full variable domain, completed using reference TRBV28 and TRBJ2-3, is DVKVTQSSRYLVKRTGEKVFLECVQDMDHENMFWYRQDPGLGLRLIYFSYDVKMKEKGDIPEGYSVSREKKERFSLILESASTNQTSMYLCASSQDTAGGADTQYFGPGTRLTVL.

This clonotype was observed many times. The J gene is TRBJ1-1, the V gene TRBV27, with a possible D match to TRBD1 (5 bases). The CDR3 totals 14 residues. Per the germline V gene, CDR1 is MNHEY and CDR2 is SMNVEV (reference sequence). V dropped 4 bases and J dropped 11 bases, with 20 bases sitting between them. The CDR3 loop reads CASSSDVQASVAFF. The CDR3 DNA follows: TGTGCCAGCAGTTCGGACGTACAGGCCTCGGTGGCTTTCTTT.

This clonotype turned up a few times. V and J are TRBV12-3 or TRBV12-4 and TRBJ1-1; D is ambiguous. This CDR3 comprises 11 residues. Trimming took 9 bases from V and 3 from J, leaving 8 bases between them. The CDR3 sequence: CASLKHTEAFF. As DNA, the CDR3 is TGTGCCAGTTTGAAGCACACTGAAGCTTTCTTT.

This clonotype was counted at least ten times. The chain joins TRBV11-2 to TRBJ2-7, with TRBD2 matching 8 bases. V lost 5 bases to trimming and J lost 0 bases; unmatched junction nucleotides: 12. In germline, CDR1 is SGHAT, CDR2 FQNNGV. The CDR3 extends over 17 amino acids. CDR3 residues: CASSPLARSGSSYEQYF. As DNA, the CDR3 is TGTGCCAGCAGCCCTTTAGCTCGGAGCGGGAGCTCCTACGAGCAGTACTTC. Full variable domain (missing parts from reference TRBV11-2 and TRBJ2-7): EAGVAQSPRYKIIEKRQSVAFWCNPISGHATLYWYQQILGQGPKLLIQFQNNGVVDDSQLPKDRFSAERLKGVDSTLKIQPAKLEDSAVYLCASSPLARSGSSYEQYFGPGTRLTVT.

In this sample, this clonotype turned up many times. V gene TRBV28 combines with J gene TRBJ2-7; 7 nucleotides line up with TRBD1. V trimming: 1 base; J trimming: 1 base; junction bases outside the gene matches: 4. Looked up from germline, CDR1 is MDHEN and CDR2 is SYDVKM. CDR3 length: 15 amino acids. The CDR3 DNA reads TGTGCCAGCAGTTTATCAACAGGGGTGTCCTACGAGCAGTACTTC. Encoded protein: CASSLSTGVSYEQYF.

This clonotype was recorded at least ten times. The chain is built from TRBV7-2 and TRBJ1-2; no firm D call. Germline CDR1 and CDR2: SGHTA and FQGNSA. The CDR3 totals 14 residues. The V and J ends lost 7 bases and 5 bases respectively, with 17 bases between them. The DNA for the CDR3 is TGTGCCAGCACCTACCTTAGGGCAGATTATGGCTACACCTTC. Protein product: CASTYLRADYGYTF.

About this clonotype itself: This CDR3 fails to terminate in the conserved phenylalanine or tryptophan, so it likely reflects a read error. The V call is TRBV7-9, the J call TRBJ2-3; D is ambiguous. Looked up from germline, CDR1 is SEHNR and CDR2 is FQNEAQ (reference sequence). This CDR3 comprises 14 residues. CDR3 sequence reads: CAGSLSRSTDTQYS. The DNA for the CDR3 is TGTGCCGGCAGCTTATCTCGAAGCACAGATACGCAGTATTCT.

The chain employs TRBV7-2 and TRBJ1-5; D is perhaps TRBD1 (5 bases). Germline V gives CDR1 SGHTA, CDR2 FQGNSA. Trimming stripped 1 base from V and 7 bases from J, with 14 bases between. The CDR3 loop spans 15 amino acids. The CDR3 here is CASSLGGRVSQPQHF. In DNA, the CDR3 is TGTGCCAGCAGCTTAGGAGGCAGGGTAAGCCAGCCCCAGCATTTT.

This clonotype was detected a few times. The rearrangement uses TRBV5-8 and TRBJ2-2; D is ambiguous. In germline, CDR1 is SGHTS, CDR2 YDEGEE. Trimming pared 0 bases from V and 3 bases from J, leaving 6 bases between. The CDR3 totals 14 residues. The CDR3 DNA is TGTGCCAGCAGCTTGGTTGTGGACACCGGGGAGCTGTTTTTT. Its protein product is CASSLVVDTGELFF.

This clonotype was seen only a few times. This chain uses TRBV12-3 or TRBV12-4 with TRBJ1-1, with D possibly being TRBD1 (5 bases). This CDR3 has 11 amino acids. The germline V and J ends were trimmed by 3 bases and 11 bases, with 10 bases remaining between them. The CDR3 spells CASSLGVIAFF. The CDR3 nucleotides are TGTGCCAGCAGTTTGGGGGTGATCGCTTTCTTT.

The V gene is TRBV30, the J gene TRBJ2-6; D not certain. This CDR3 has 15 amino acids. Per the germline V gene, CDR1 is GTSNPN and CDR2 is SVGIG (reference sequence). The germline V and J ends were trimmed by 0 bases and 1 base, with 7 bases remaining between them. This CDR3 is CAWSVRLSGANVLTF. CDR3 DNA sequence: TGTGCCTGGAGTGTTCGACTGTCTGGGGCCAACGTCCTGACTTTC.

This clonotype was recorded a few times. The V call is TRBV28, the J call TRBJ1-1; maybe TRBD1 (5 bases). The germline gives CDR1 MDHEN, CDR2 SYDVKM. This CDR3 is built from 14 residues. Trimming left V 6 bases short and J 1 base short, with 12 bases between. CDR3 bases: TGTGCCAGCAGGCGGACATCCTCGAACACTGAAGCTTTCTTT. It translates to CASRRTSSNTEAFF.

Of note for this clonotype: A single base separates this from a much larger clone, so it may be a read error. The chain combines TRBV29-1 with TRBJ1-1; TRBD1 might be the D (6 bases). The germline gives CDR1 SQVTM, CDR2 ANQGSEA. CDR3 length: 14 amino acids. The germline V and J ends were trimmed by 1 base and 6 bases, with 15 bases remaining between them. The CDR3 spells CSVEGNREWAEAFF. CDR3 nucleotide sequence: TGCAGCGTTGAAGGAAACAGGGAATGGGCTGAAGCTTTCTTT.

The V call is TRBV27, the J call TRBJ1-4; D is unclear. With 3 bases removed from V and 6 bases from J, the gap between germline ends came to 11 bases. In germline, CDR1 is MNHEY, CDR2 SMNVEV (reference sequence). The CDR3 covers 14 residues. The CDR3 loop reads CASSLVGGDEKLFF. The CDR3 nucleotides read TGTGCCAGCAGTTTGGTCGGTGGGGATGAAAAACTGTTTTTT.

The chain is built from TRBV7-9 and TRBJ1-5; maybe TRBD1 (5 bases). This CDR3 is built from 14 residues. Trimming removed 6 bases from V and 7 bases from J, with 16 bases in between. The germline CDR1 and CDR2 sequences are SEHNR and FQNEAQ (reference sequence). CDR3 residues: CASSQAQQGQPQHF. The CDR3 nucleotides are TGTGCCAGCAGTCAAGCCCAGCAGGGACAGCCCCAGCATTTT.

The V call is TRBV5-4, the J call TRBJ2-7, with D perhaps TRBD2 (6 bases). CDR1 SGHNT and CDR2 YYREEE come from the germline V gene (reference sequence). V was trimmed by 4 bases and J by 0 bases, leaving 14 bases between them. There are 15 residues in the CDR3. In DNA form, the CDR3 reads TGTGCCAGCAGCCCAGGACGGGACTCCTCCTACGAGCAGTACTTC. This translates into CASSPGRDSSYEQYF.

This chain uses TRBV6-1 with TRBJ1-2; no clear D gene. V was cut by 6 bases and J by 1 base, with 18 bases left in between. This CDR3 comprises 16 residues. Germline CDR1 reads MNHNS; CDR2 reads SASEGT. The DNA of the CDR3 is TGTGCCAGCAGCCTTCGTGGCAGCGAGCGTAACTATGGCTACACCTTC. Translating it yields CASSLRGSERNYGYTF.

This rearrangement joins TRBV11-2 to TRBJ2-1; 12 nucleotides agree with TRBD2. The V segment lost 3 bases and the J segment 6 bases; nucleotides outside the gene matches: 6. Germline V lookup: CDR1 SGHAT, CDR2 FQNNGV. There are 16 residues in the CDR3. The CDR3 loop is CASSFRTSGIRNEQFF. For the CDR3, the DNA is TGTGCCAGCAGCTTTCGGACTAGCGGGATTCGCAATGAGCAGTTCTTC.

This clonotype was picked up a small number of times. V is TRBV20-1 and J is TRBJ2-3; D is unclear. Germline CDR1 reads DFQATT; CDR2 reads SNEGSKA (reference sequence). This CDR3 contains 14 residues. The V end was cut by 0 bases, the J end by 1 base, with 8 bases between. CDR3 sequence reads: CSAREIGRTDTQYF. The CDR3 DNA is TGCAGTGCTAGAGAGATAGGTCGCACAGATACGCAGTATTTT.

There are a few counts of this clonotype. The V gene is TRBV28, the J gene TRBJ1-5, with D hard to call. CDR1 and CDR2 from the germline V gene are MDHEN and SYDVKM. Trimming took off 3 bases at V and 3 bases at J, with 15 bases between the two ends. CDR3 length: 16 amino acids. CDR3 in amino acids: CASSLVEGRNNQPQHF. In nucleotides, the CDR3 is TGTGCCAGCAGTTTGGTAGAGGGCAGGAACAATCAGCCCCAGCATTTT.

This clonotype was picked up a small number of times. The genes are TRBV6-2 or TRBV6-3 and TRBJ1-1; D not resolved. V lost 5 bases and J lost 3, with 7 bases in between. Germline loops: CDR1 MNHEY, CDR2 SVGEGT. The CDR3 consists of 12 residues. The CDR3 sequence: CASSSRYTEAFF. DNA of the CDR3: TGTGCCAGCAGTAGTCGGTACACTGAAGCTTTCTTT.